This T cell receptor (beta chain) was sequenced during a study of blood T cell repertoires in COVID-19. Turning to the study itself: COVID-19 samples, acute and convalescent, were from the United States, Italy and Spain.

Germline V gives CDR1 MNHEY, CDR2 SMNVEV (reference sequence). J lost 2 bases, V lost 5 bases, and 6 bases had no gene match. This CDR3 spans 15 amino acids. The method was immunoSEQ multiplex PCR; TCRdb's version includes in-frame clones alone and lacks a portion of them. The data show hundreds of thousands of clones, with around 90% seen just once and more than 2% held by the top ten. V is TRBV27 and J is TRBJ2-7; 10 bases fit TRBD1. The receptor comes from a woman aged 40 to 50 with acute COVID-19. Input material: PBMCs or T cells enriched from blood (not recorded which). CDR3 sequence: CASSPGQGKTYEQYF. The CDR3 coding sequence is TGTGCCAGCAGTCCGGGACAGGGGAAAACCTACGAGCAGTACTTC.